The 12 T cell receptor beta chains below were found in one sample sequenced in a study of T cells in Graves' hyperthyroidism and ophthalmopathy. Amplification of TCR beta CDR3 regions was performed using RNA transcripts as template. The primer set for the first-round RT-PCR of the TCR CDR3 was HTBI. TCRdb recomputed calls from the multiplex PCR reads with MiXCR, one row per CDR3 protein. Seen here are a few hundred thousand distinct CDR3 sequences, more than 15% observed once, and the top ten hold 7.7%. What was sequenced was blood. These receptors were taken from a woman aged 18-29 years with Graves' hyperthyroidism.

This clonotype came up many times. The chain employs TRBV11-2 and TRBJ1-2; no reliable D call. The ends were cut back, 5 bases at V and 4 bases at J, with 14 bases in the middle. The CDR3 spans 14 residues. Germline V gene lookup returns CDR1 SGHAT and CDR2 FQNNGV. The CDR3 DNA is TGTGCCAGCAGCGCCCGCAGCGCGGGCTATGGCTACACCTTC. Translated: CASSARSAGYGYTF.

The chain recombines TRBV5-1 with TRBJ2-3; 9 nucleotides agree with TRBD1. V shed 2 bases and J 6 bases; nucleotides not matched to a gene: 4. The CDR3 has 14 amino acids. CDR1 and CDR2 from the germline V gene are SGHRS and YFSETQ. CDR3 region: CASSFRTGVDTQYF. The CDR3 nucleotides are TGCGCCAGCAGCTTTCGGACAGGGGTCGATACGCAGTATTTT. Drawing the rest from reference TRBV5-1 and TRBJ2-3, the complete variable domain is KAGVTQTPRYLIKTRGQQVTLSCSPISGHRSVSWYQQTPGQGLQFLFEYFSETQRNKGNFPGRFSGRQFSNSRSEMNVSTLELGDSALYLCASSFRTGVDTQYFGPGTRLTVL.

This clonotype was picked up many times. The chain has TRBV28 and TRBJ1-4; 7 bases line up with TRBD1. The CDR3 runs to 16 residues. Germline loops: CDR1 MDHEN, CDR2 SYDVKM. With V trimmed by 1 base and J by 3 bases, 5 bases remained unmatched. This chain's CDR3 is CASSLLGDSSNEKLFF. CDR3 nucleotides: TGTGCCAGCAGTTTATTGGGGGACAGCTCTAATGAAAAACTGTTTTTT.

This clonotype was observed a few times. Here the CDR3 reads CARTGQLNTEAFF. As DNA, the CDR3 is TGTGCTAGGACTGGACAGCTGAACACTGAAGCTTTCTTT. This chain joins TRBV12-5 and TRBJ1-1, with a tentative D call TRBD1 (6 bases). Per the germline V gene, CDR1 is LGHNT and CDR2 is FRNRAP. The CDR3 is 13 amino acids. V shed 9 bases and J shed 0 bases, with 11 bases lying between them.

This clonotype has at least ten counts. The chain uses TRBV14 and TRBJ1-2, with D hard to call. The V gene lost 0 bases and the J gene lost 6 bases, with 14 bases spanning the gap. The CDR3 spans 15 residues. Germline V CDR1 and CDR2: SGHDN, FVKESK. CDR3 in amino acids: CASSQDLSQHDGYTF. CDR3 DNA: TGTGCCAGCAGCCAAGATTTGAGTCAGCACGATGGCTACACCTTC.

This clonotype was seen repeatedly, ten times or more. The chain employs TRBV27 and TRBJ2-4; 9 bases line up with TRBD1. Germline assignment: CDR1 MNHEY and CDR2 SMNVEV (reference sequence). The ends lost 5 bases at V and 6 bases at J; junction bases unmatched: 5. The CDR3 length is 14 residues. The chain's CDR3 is CASSPGTGPNIQYF. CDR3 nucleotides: TGTGCCAGCAGTCCAGGGACAGGGCCAAACATTCAGTACTTC.

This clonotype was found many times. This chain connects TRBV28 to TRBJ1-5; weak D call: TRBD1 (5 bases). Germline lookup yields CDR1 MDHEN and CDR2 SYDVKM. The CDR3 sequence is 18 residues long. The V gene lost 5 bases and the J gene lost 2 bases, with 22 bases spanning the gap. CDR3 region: CASSEFGERPQGNQPQHF. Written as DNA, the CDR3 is TGTGCCAGCAGTGAGTTCGGGGAAAGGCCACAGGGCAATCAGCCCCAGCATTTT.

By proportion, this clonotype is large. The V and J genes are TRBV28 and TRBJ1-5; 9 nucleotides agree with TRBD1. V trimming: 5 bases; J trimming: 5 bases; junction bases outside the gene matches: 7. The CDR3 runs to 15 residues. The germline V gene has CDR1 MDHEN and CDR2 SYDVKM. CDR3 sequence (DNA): TGTGCCAGCAGTGCAGGACAGGGGTTGGATCAGCCCCAGCATTTT. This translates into CASSAGQGLDQPQHF.

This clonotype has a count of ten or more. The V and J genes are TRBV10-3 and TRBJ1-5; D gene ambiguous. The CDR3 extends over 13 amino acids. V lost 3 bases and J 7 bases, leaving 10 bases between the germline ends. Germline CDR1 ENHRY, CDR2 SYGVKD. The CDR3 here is CAISESLRQPQHF. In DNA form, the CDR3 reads TGTGCCATCAGTGAAAGCCTTCGACAGCCCCAGCATTTT.

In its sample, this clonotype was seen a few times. The CDR3 DNA sequence: TGTGCCAGCAGTGTCGACAGGGGCTATGGCTACACCTTC. This sequence encodes CASSVDRGYGYTF. This sequence joins TRBV6-2 or TRBV6-3 and TRBJ1-2, with 8 bases fitting TRBD1. The germline CDR1 and CDR2 sequences are MNHEY and SVGEGT. V lost 5 bases to trimming and J lost 4 bases; unmatched junction nucleotides: 3. The CDR3 length is 13 residues.

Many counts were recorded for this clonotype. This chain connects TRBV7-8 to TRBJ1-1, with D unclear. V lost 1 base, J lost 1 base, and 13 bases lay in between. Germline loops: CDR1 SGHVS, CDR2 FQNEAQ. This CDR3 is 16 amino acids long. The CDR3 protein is CASSLGIHLTNTEAFF. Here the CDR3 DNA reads TGTGCCAGCAGCTTAGGGATCCACCTAACGAACACTGAAGCTTTCTTT.

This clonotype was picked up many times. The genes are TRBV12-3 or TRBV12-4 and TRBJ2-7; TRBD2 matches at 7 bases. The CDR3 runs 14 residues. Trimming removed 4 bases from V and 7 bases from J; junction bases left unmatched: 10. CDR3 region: CASSSGGSGSEQYF. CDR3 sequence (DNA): TGTGCCAGCAGTTCCGGCGGGAGCGGCTCTGAGCAGTACTTC.